This T cell receptor beta chain originates from a study of human T cells and chemical hapten exposure. Study as a whole: While the approximately 24-week study was under way, patients received diphenylcyclopropenone on the scalp every week.

This clonotype was seen a few times. Indicated time point: patch test 2, 6 weeks after DPC sensitization. Described treatment: therapeutic diphenylcyclopropenone sensitization with weekly scalp DPC. Each donor was an alopecia patient between 18 and 70 years of age who qualified for DPC. Attachment of unique molecular identifiers to individual cDNA molecules was performed in the library. TCRdb processed the RACE reads anew with MiXCR; each CDR3 protein has one entry. The sample records hundreds of thousands of distinct CDR3 sequences, roughly 6.3% being singletons. The CDR3 sequence is 14 residues long. The germline V and J ends were trimmed by 3 bases and 0 bases, with 6 bases remaining between them.

This clonotype was sampled from a woman aged 18-35 years with alopecia areata. Some clones in this sample may be carry-over from other donors' samples. The specimen was whole blood, collected in connection with sensitization to the hapten diphenylcyclopropenone (DPC). V usage is TRBV12-3 or TRBV12-4 and J usage is TRBJ1-5; D ambiguous. CDR3 nucleotide sequence: TGTGCCAGCAGTTTGAAGGATAGCAATCAGCCCCAGCATTTT. As protein: CASSLKDSNQPQHF.